This T cell receptor (beta chain) was found in a study of read filtering for tumor transcriptome and immune sequencing. Points on this clonotype: Antigen specificity is unknown.

Study results and caveats: About 80% of IR-seq clonotypes had a single read, yet these held approximately 4% of reads.

This library used roughly 430 ng RNA and molecular barcoded adaptors spanning alpha/delta and beta/gamma chains. TCRdb passed the reads through MiXCR, listing each CDR3 protein once. This table holds tens of thousands of distinct CDR3 sequences, 20% to 25% found once. This CDR3 is 13 amino acids long. Germline values: CDR1 SEHNR, CDR2 FQNEAQ (reference sequence). Trimming shortened V by 3 bases and J by 2 bases, and 5 bases separated the two germline ends. This receptor was taken from a donor at least 40 years old with multiple myeloma. Sample: a population of CD138-negative cells sorted from bone marrow. V and J are TRBV7-9 and TRBJ1-5, with D hard to call. This CDR3 is CASSFEGNQPQHF. The DNA of the CDR3 is TGTGCCAGCAGCTTTGAAGGCAATCAGCCCCAGCATTTT.